The rows below give T cell receptor beta chains drawn from one sample of a study of cytomegalovirus exposure and HLA in healthy donors. Clones were read by immunoSEQ multiplex PCR, and TCRdb kept only the in-frame ones, dropping some. The table has roughly 120,000 clones, over 60% seen once. The sample consisted of PBMCs. The receptors come from a woman aged 55-70 years in good health and CMV-seropositive. The conserved cysteine and the conserved F or W are not part of the CDR3 here. A D gene is named only where the DNA matches it firmly.

V gene,D gene,CDR3 protein
TRBV2,.,ASKGVPPLH
TRBV27,TRBD2,AGSRLAGRTDTQY
TRBV7-2,.,ASSLYGGSSGNTIY
TRBV7-6,.,ASSLGTAYSNQPQH
TRBV19,.,ASSSPGGDRLLY
TRBV4-2,.,ASSQAYSSYNEQF
TRBV5-5,TRBD1,ASSLAGGSTGELF
TRBV7-2,TRBD2,ASSFSSGVGTDTQY
TRBV5-1,.,ASSLGYTNNEQF
TRBV11-2,.,ASSLTAQETQY
TRBV6-1,TRBD1,ASSWDSPYEQY
TRBV19,.,ASSITGGRLGGYT
TRBV19,.,ASSMSGLSNQPQH